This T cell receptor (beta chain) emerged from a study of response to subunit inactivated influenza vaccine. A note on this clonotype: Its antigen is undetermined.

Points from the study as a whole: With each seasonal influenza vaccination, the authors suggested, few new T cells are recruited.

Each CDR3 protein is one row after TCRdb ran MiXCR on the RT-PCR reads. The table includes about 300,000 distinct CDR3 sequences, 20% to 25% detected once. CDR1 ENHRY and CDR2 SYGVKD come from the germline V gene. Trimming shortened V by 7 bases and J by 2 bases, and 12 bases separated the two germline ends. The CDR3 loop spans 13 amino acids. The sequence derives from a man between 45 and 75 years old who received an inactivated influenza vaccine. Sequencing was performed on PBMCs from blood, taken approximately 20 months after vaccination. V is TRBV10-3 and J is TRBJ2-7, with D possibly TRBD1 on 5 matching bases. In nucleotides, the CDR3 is TGTGCCATCACCGACAGAGCAACCTACGAGCAGTACTTC. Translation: CAITDRATYEQYF.